The 6 T cell receptor beta chains below were found in one sample sequenced in a study of T cell responses to AZD1222 COVID-19 vaccine. The method was immunoSEQ multiplex PCR; TCRdb's version includes in-frame clones alone and lacks a portion of them. This repertoire shows some 110,000 clones, roughly 85% found once; its top ten account for roughly 4%. The input for sequencing was peripheral blood, taken on day 0 of MenACWY control vaccination. The receptors were sampled from an adult in good health.

The chain recombines TRBV5-1 with TRBJ1-4, with D possibly TRBD1 on 5 matching bases. Deletions cut 4 bases from V and 13 bases from J, with 14 bases between. The CDR3 consists of 12 residues. In germline, CDR1 is SGHRS, CDR2 YFSETQ. CDR3 sequence (DNA): TGCGCCAGCAGCCGGGGGGGAAATGCACTGTTTTTT. Its translation is CASSRGGNALFF. The full variable domain, completed using reference TRBV5-1 and TRBJ1-4, is KAGVTQTPRYLIKTRGQQVTLSCSPISGHRSVSWYQQTPGQGLQFLFEYFSETQRNKGNFPGRFSGRQFSNSRSEMNVSTLELGDSALYLCASSRGGNALFFGSGTQLSVL.

The genes are TRBV2 and TRBJ2-7, with TRBD2 matching 13 bases. Germline V lookup: CDR1 SNHLY, CDR2 FYNNEI. Unmatched junction bases numbered 6, after V lost 7 bases and J lost 6 bases. The CDR3 length is 14 residues. Written as DNA, the CDR3 is TGTGCCAGCACCGCACTAGCGGGGGGGAGCGAGCAGTACTTC. This gives the protein CASTALAGGSEQYF.

The gene calls are TRBV7-2 and TRBJ2-7, with 8 bases fitting TRBD1. With 4 bases clipped from V and 2 bases from J, the junction kept 7 bases outside the gene matches. Germline V gene data show CDR1 as SGHTA and CDR2 as FQGNSA. This CDR3 spans 15 amino acids. CDR3 protein: CASSYSGTGAYEQYF. CDR3 in DNA: TGTGCCAGCAGCTACTCCGGGACAGGAGCCTACGAGCAGTACTTC.

Note on this clone: The same CDR3 is also encoded by other DNA sequences in this sample. V is TRBV5-6 and J is TRBJ2-7; D possibly corresponds to TRBD1 (7 bases). CDR3 length equals 15 residues. Trimming cost V 0 bases and J 2 bases, with 12 bases left between them. Germline assignment: CDR1 SGHDT and CDR2 YYEEEE. Here the CDR3 DNA reads TGTGCCAGCAGCTTGGCGCCAGGGGGGACCTACGAGCAGTACTTC. This codes for CASSLAPGGTYEQYF. The whole variable domain, filled in from reference TRBV5-6 and TRBJ2-7, reads DAGVTQSPTHLIKTRGQQVTLRCSPKSGHDTVSWYQQALGQGPQFIFQYYEEEERQRGNFPDRFSGHQFPNYSSELNVNALLLGDSALYLCASSLAPGGTYEQYFGPGTRLTVT.

This clone was observed once. The chain has TRBV7-2 and TRBJ2-7; 7 bases agree with TRBD1. The CDR3 has 14 amino acids. Germline lookup yields CDR1 SGHTA and CDR2 FQGNSA. The V gene end was trimmed by 6 bases and the J gene end by 2 bases; junction bases not matched to a gene: 7. The CDR3 here is CASSPRQGPYEQYF. In DNA form, the CDR3 reads TGTGCCAGCAGTCCCAGACAGGGCCCCTACGAGCAGTACTTC.

The chain has TRBV5-4 and TRBJ1-6; D unresolved. Germline lookup yields CDR1 SGHNT and CDR2 YYREEE (reference sequence). The V gene lost 0 bases and the J gene lost 10 bases, with 11 bases spanning the gap. CDR3 length: 14 residues. The CDR3 is CASSLDNSNSPLHF. CDR3 bases: TGTGCCAGCAGCTTGGATAACAGTAACTCACCCCTCCACTTT.